This T cell receptor beta chain was recorded in a study of shared clonotypes between healthy human individuals (dated by TCRdb to the early 2020s). Looking at the study overall: A few men and two women, aged 18 to 49 years, made up the cohort. For each donor, CD4 naive and CD4 memory were each run on three plates, CD8 naive on two plates, and CD8 memory on one plate. The study deeply sequenced blood TCR repertoires of five healthy adults to estimate repertoire size and the extent of clonotype sharing between individuals. Libraries were prepared and TCR repertoires were sequenced by different laboratories using diverse techniques, in order to increase sequencing depth and limit assay-specific biases. Per donor, leukapheresis produced somewhere between about 0.94 and 9.5 billion PBMCs.

The germline V gene yields KGHSH for CDR1 and LQKENI for CDR2. V is cut back by 4 bases and J by 1 base, with 1 base in the junction unmatched. Measured from the cysteine to the phenylalanine, the CDR3 is 14 residues long. The only DNA kept is the CDR3, 42 bases in frame from the first base. The donors were healthy, HIV-negative adults who had no recently reported acute infections or vaccinations. All donors were Caucasian adults living in Nashville, Tennessee, USA. CD4+ T cells were enriched by magnetic negative selection; naive cells were then positively selected on CD45RA, and the negative fraction formed the memory subset. After blood collection by leukapheresis, PBMCs were isolated using Ficoll-Histopaque density gradient centrifugation and then cryopreserved in the vapor phase of liquid nitrogen. Purity and quantity of every magnetically sorted T cell population were checked by analytical flow cytometry. Each sorted fraction had its genomic DNA isolated and then quantified by UV absorbance on a Nanodrop 2000c.

Using the deep immunoSEQ assay, multiplex PCR amplified TCR CDR3 regions from genomic DNA. Genomic DNA extracted from each cell subset was distributed evenly over all wells of several immunoSEQ 96-well plates, and each plate served as one replicate. For sorted subsets, approximately 200 ng of genomic DNA, equivalent to some 33,000 T cell genomes, went into each replicate PCR. The purified libraries were quantified using a Qubit 3.0 fluorometer, sized with a Bioanalyzer 2100, and then quantified again using the KAPA Library Quantification kit. A separate single-read 150-cycle Illumina NextSeq 550 flow cell was used to sequence each immunoSEQ 96-well plate. In the authors' own workflow: Because the immunoSEQ output held only junctional sequences and lacked quality scores, the filtering could not match the filtering applied to full-length reads. Sequences were annotated with PyIR, a Python wrapper for IgBLAST v1.9, using IMGT germline references to assign V/J genes and CDR3. Reads were removed for weak V/J assignments (E-value above 1e-6), missing CDR3, stop codons, out-of-frame junctions, or ambiguous translated residues. A V3J clonotype was defined by an identical inferred V gene, J gene, and CDR3 amino acid sequence. To compute the percentage overlap between repertoires, the number of shared unique clonotypes was divided by the size of the smaller repertoire. Three approaches were used to assess repertoire richness: RTK rarefaction, the Chao1 estimator, and Recon v2.1 estimates of unobserved clonotypes. OLGA was used to compute generation probabilities for all TCRbeta clonotypes that the gDNA method yielded from four donors. The table was pulled from immuneACCESS by TCRdb, which kept in-frame rearrangements only. Such tables lose some clones; where checked, under half of the loss comes from unresolved V genes, and the rest has no known cause. V and J calls and clone size are those listed in that table; D and trimming were worked out from the DNA. The sample yields approximately 1.5 million clones; approximately 98% were counted once. Roughly 0.45% of the sample goes to the ten largest clones.

Overall results and qualifications from the work: Pairwise subsampling led to the expectation that sequencing depth would affect the degree of clonotype sharing among donors. Sampling was restricted to blood, and TCR repertoires in tissues likely differ from the TCR repertoires found in blood. Compared with non-shared clonotypes, clonotypes shared by all four sorted-subset donors had higher generation probabilities. Rarefaction of sorted-subset datasets indicated incomplete sequencing despite the large sequencing depth. Naive subsets generally had larger estimated clonotype richness than memory subsets. About 5% of naive CD4, 3.5% of naive CD8, approximately 2% of memory CD4, and 0.4% of memory CD8 clonotypes were shared across four donors. The small number of donors limited the genetic and exposure-history diversity represented.

This clone was seen once. Its antigen is unknown. No base quality information exists; no much larger clone differs at one position. The same CDR3 can be traced to other DNA sequences in this sample. The sample taken for sequencing was naive CD4+ T cells sorted from blood. The sample's cell subset or site label, in plain terms: CD45RA+ positively selected. This receptor was taken from a man aged 30 to 39 in good health. Recombination linked TRBV18 to TRBJ2-3, with 8 bases aligning to TRBD2. The CDR3 reads CASSRREGTDTQYF. The DNA reads TGTGCCAGCTCACGGCGGGAGGGCACAGATACGCAGTATTTT.